This T cell receptor (beta chain) was sequenced in a study of blood T cell repertoires in COVID-19. For the study at large: Samples of COVID-19 (acute and convalescent) were obtained from the United States, Italy and Spain.

Participants spanned ages roughly 18 to 95 years and resided in about two dozen US areas. Cohorts were based on clinical histories the participants reported. Germline values: CDR1 SGHRS, CDR2 YFSETQ. The CDR3 spans 15 residues. The ends were cut back, 0 bases at V and 2 bases at J, with 11 bases in the middle. Original handling: Estimation of nucleated cell counts was performed using reference gene primer amplification. Clones were sequenced by immunoSEQ multiplex PCR, and TCRdb holds only the in-frame ones, with some missing. For V, J and clone size, that table is used; D and trimming come from the DNA. The sample lists 200,000 to 250,000 clones, 65% to 90% occurring once.

The chain combines TRBV5-1 with TRBJ1-1; no definite D call. This TCR came from a woman aged 45-59 years with acute COVID-19. Material: PBMCs or T cells enriched from blood (not recorded which). The CDR3 spells CASSLGMAGNTEAFF. The CDR3 DNA reads as TGCGCCAGCAGCTTGGGTATGGCGGGTAACACTGAAGCTTTCTTT.